This T cell receptor (beta chain) was obtained from a study of blood T cell repertoires in COVID-19. Overall study context: The analysed material was cDNA or gDNA that came from T cells, B-cell-depleted T cells, or PBMCs.

CDR3 length equals 15 residues. The V and J ends lost 6 bases and 0 bases respectively, with 11 bases between them. Germline V gene lookup returns CDR1 MNHEY and CDR2 SVGAGI. Original handling: Cell counts per sample came from amplifying reference gene primers. Measured with immunoSEQ multiplex PCR; TCRdb has only the in-frame clones, and not every one. That table supplies the V and J calls and clone size; D and trimming were determined from the DNA. The sample consists of roughly 81,000 clones, about 85% of them appearing once. Sample: peripheral blood. This chain uses TRBV6-5 with TRBJ1-4, with D unresolved. The clonotype was recovered from a woman older than 75 with COVID-19, enrolled during active disease. The CDR3 nucleotides are TGTGCCAGCAGGCCCCCGAGGGCAACTAATGAAAAACTGTTTTTT. This gives the protein CASRPPRATNEKLFF.